The 17 T cell receptor beta chains given below trace back to one sample, sequenced in a study of identical twins. TCRdb re-called the 5' RACE reads with MiXCR, one entry per CDR3 protein. The sample carries around 960,000 distinct CDR3 sequences, around 12% recorded once. This sample was shared with a second study, whose subject was yellow fever vaccine responses in identical twins.

The specimen was PBMCs. The receptor source for this set is a woman between 18 and 29 years old in good health.

This clonotype was recorded many times. The rearrangement uses TRBV5-1 and TRBJ2-1, with D perhaps TRBD2 (6 bases). Trimming pared 4 bases from V and 0 bases from J, leaving 14 bases between. CDR1 is SGHRS and CDR2 is YFSETQ in the germline V gene. This CDR3 has 16 amino acids. The CDR3 here is CASSNGLLRSYNEQFF. The CDR3 DNA sequence: TGCGCCAGCAGCAATGGACTACTCCGCTCCTACAATGAGCAGTTCTTC.

The V and J genes are TRBV6-5 and TRBJ2-2, with a tentative D call TRBD2 (5 bases). V lost 0 bases, J lost 3 bases, and 11 bases lay in between. This CDR3 has 16 residues. CDR1 is MNHEY and CDR2 is SVGAGI in the germline V gene. In DNA form, the CDR3 reads TGTGCCAGCAGTTACTCATCGGGGATCGACACCGGGGAGCTGTTTTTT. It translates to CASSYSSGIDTGELFF.

This clonotype was counted at least ten times. The rearrangement links TRBV3-1 to TRBJ1-4; D uncertain. CDR1 is LGHDT and CDR2 is YNNKEL in the germline V gene (reference sequence). This CDR3 has 14 amino acids. V was trimmed by 4 bases and J by 0 bases, leaving 6 bases between them. Here the CDR3 reads CASSPNPTNEKLFF. The CDR3 nucleotides are TGTGCCAGCAGCCCGAACCCAACTAATGAAAAACTGTTTTTT. Filled out from reference TRBV3-1 and TRBJ1-4, the complete variable domain reads DTAVSQTPKYLVTQMGNDKSIKCEQNLGHDTMYWYKQDSKKFLKIMFSYNNKELIINETVPNRFSPKSPDKAHLNLHINSLELGDSAVYFCASSPNPTNEKLFFGSGTQLSVL.

The rearrangement uses TRBV7-2 and TRBJ2-7; 10 bases are a match to TRBD2. The ends lost 3 bases at V and 4 bases at J; junction bases unmatched: 3. CDR1 and CDR2 from the germline V gene are SGHTA and FQGNSA. The CDR3 consists of 14 residues. The CDR3 loop is CASSLNSGRYEQYF. DNA for the CDR3: TGTGCCAGCAGCTTGAATAGCGGGAGGTACGAGCAGTACTTC.

There are many counts of this clonotype. V gene TRBV15 combines with J gene TRBJ2-2; D might be TRBD1 (5 bases). Trimming took off 5 bases at V and 7 bases at J, with 11 bases between the two ends. Looked up from germline, CDR1 is LNHNV and CDR2 is YYDKDF (reference sequence). This CDR3 is 13 amino acids long. Written as DNA, the CDR3 is TGTGCCACCAGCTACAGGTTCGGCGGGGAGCTGTTTTTT. Encoded protein: CATSYRFGGELFF. The whole variable domain, filled in from reference TRBV15 and TRBJ2-2, reads DAMVIQNPRYQVTQFGKPVTLSCSQTLNHNVMYWYQQKSSQAPKLLFHYYDKDFNNEADTPDNFQSRRPNTSFCFLDIRSPGLGDTAMYLCATSYRFGGELFFGEGSRLTVL.

This clonotype has a handful of counts. The rearrangement uses TRBV28 and TRBJ1-5; TRBD1 is a possible D gene (6 bases). The V gene's germline CDR1 is MDHEN and CDR2 SYDVKM. V was trimmed by 6 bases and J by 3 bases, leaving 15 bases between them. This CDR3 region has 15 residues. The CDR3 protein is CASSRQDRNNQPQHF. The CDR3, as DNA: TGTGCCAGCAGCCGCCAGGACAGAAACAATCAGCCCCAGCATTTT.

This clonotype was seen more than once but under ten times. The chain uses TRBV7-8 and TRBJ1-4, with D hard to call. The CDR3 totals 13 residues. Germline CDR1 is SGHVS and CDR2 is FQNEAQ. Trimming shortened V by 8 bases and J by 7 bases, and 14 bases separated the two germline ends. CDR3 sequence reads: CASSHSRGEKLFF. CDR3 DNA: TGTGCCAGCTCACATTCCCGAGGTGAAAAACTGTTTTTT.

The chain links TRBV12-3 or TRBV12-4 to TRBJ2-3; D is unresolved. This CDR3 contains 14 residues. V shed 0 bases and J shed 8 bases, with 12 bases lying between them. This CDR3 is CASSLAPLRGTQYF. DNA for the CDR3: TGTGCCAGCAGTTTAGCGCCTTTACGCGGTACGCAGTATTTT.

This clonotype was counted only a few times. The chain is built from TRBV6-5 and TRBJ2-5; 10 bases are shared with TRBD1. The CDR3 length is 15 residues. Germline lookup yields CDR1 MNHEY and CDR2 SVGAGI. J gave up 6 bases and V 0 bases, and 4 bases lay outside the gene matches. CDR3 sequence (DNA): TGTGCCAGCAGTTACTCGACAGGGGGCCGGAAGACCCAGTACTTC. Translating it yields CASSYSTGGRKTQYF.

This clonotype was seen repeatedly, ten times or more. This chain uses TRBV20-1 with TRBJ1-5; 10 nucleotides align to TRBD1. The trim removed 6 bases at V and 7 bases at J, leaving 12 bases unmatched. Looked up from germline, CDR1 is DFQATT and CDR2 is SNEGSKA (reference sequence). CDR3 length: 15 residues. Written as DNA, the CDR3 is TGCAGTGCCGCCCGGGACAGGGGCCGGGGGCAGCCCCAGCATTTT. Its protein product is CSAARDRGRGQPQHF.

This clonotype was seen ten or more times. The junction departs from the called germline gene at one end, perhaps through a read error. The chain uses TRBV3-1 and TRBJ2-5, with D perhaps being TRBD1 or TRBD2 (6 bases each). CDR3 length: 14 residues. Looked up from germline, CDR1 is LGHDT and CDR2 is YNNKEL (reference sequence). CDR3 nucleotide sequence: TGCGCCAGCAGCCAAGAGGGGGGAGGAGAGACCCAGTACTTC. This encodes CASSQEGGGETQYF.

Here the CDR3 DNA reads TGTGCCAGCAGTTTACGATCCGGGAAATTTCCCTACGAGCAGTACGTC. Translation gives CASSLRSGKFPYEQYV. The rearrangement links TRBV27 to TRBJ2-7, with D possibly matching TRBD2 (5 bases). The CDR3 has 16 residues. Germline CDR1 and CDR2: MNHEY and SMNVEV (reference sequence). Trimming took 2 bases from V and 2 from J, leaving 16 bases between them.

The rearrangement joins TRBV6-6 to TRBJ2-3; maybe TRBD2 (5 bases). Trimming took off 0 bases at V and 6 bases at J, with 7 bases between the two ends. Germline V lookup: CDR1 MNHNY, CDR2 SVGAGI (reference sequence). This CDR3 contains 13 residues. The CDR3 is CASSYSAADTQYF. The DNA of the CDR3 is TGTGCCAGCAGTTACTCAGCGGCGGATACGCAGTATTTT.

This clonotype was observed at least ten times. This rearrangement joins TRBV12-3 or TRBV12-4 to TRBJ2-2; the D is unclear. V was trimmed by 6 bases and J by 6 bases, leaving 5 bases between them. The CDR3 is 11 amino acids. DNA of the CDR3: TGTGCCAGCAGAAACCCCGGGGAGCTGTTTTTT. This sequence encodes CASRNPGELFF.

This clonotype was seen only a few times. The chain is built from TRBV10-3 and TRBJ2-3; 8 bases match TRBD2. The ends lost 6 bases at V and 3 bases at J; junction bases unmatched: 5. The CDR3 totals 14 residues. From germline, CDR1 is ENHRY and CDR2 SYGVKD. DNA for the CDR3: TGTGCCATCAGGGCGGGGGGCCAGACAGATACGCAGTATTTT. As protein: CAIRAGGQTDTQYF.

This clonotype was picked up many times. This chain links TRBV15 with TRBJ2-1; TRBD2 matches 7 bases. CDR3 size: 13 residues. V lost 6 bases to trimming and J lost 14 bases; unmatched junction nucleotides: 13. CDR1 LNHNV and CDR2 YYDKDF come from the germline V gene (reference sequence). This CDR3 reads CATSPQRTRGEFF. The CDR3 DNA sequence: TGTGCCACCAGTCCCCAGAGGACTAGAGGGGAGTTCTTC.

This clonotype was seen many times. The rearrangement uses TRBV4-1 and TRBJ1-2; D is uncertain. Trimming took 3 bases from V and 3 from J, leaving 14 bases between them. This CDR3 is built from 15 residues. Germline values: CDR1 MGHRA, CDR2 YSYEKL. The CDR3 coding sequence is TGCGCCAGCAGCCAGGAAATTGGAGAGGACTATGGCTACACCTTC. Residues: CASSQEIGEDYGYTF.